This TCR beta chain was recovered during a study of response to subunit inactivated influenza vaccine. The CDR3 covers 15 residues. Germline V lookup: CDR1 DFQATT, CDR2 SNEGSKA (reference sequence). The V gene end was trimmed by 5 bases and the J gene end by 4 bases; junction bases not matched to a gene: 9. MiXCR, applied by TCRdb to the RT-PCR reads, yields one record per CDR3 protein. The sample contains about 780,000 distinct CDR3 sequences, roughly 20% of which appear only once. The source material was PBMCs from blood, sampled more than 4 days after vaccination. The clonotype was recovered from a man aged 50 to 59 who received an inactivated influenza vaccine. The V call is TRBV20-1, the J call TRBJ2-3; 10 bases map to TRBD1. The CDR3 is CSAQNPGQGPDTQYF. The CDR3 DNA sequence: TGCAGTGCTCAAAACCCGGGACAGGGGCCAGATACGCAGTATTTT.